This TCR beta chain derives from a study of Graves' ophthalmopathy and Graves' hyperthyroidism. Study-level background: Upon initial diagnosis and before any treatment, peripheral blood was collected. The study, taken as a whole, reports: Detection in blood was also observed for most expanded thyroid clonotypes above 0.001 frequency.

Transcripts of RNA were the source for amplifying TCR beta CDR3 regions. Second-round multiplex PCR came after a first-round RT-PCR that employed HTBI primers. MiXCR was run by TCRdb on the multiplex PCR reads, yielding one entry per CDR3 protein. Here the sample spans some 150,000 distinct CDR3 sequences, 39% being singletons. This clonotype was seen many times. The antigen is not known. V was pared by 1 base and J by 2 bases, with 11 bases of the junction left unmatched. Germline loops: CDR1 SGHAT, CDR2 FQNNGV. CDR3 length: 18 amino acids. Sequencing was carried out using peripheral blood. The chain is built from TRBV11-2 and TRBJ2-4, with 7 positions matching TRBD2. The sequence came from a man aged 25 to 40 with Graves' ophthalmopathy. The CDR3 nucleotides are TGTGCCAGCAGCTTAGGAGGTCTGGGGACTATGACCAAAAACATTCAGTACTTC. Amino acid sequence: CASSLGGLGTMTKNIQYF.